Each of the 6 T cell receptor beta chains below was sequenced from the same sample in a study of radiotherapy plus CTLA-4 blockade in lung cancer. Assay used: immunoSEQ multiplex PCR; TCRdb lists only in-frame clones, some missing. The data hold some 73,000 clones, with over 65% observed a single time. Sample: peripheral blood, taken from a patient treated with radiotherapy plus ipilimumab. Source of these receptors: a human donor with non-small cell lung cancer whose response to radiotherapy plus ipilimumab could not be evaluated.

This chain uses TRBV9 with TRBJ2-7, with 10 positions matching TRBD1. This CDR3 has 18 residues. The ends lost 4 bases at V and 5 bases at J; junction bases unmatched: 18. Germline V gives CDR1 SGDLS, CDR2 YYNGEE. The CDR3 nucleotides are TGTGCCAGCAGCATCAAGGCGGGACCCGGGACAGGGGACCACGAGCAGTACTTC. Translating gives CASSIKAGPGTGDHEQYF.

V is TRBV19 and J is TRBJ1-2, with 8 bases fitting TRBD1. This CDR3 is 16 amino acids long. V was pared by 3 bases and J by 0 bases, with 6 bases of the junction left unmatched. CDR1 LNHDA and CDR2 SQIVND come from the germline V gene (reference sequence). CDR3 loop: CASSMRTGKANYGYTF. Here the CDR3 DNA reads TGTGCCAGTAGTATGAGGACAGGGAAAGCTAACTATGGCTACACCTTC.

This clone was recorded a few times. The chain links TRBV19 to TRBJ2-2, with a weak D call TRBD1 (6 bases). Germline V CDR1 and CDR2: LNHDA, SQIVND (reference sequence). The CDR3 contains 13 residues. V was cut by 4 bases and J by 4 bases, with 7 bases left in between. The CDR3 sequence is CASSKQGTGELFF. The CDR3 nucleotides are TGTGCCAGTAGTAAACAGGGCACCGGGGAGCTGTTTTTT.

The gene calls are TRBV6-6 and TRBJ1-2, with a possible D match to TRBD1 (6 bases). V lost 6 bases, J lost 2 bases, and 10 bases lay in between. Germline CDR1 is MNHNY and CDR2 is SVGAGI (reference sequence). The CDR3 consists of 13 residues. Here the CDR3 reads CASSPGTNYGYTF. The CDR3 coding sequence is TGTGCCAGCAGCCCCGGGACAAACTATGGCTACACCTTC.

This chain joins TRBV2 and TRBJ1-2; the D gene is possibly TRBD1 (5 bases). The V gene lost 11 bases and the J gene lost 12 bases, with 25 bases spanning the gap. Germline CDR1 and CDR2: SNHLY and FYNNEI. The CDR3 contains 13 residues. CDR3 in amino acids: CAGAATGSGGDTF. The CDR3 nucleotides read TGTGCCGGGGCCGCTACAGGTTCCGGGGGGGACACCTTC.

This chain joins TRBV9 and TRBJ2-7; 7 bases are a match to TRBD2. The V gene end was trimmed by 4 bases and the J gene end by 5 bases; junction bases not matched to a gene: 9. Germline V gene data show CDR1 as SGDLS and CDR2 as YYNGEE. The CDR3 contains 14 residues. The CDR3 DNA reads TGTGCCAGCAGCCCACGGGGAGGGGAGGACGAGCAGTACTTC. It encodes CASSPRGGEDEQYF.